One sample yielded the 2 T cell receptor beta chains listed below, sequenced in a study of response to subunit inactivated influenza vaccine. TCRdb redid the calling of the RT-PCR reads with MiXCR, one entry per CDR3 protein. The data show 550,000 to 600,000 distinct CDR3 sequences, approximately 12% seen once. The specimen comprised PBMCs from blood, sampled on the day of vaccination. The origin of the receptors is a man aged 50 or older who received an inactivated influenza vaccine.

About this clonotype: A junction end diverges from the germline sequence, so it may reflect a read error. The rearrangement links TRBV5-1 to TRBJ1-1; D may be TRBD1 (6 bases). The CDR3 contains 14 residues. Per germline, CDR1 SGHRS and CDR2 YFSETQ. This CDR3 reads CASSLPDRNTEAYF. The CDR3 DNA is TGCGCCAGCAGCCTCCCTGACAGGAACACTGAAGCTTACTTT.

This clonotype was observed many times. V usage is TRBV4-2 and J usage is TRBJ2-1; possibly TRBD2 for D (5 bases). Trimming took off 4 bases at V and 3 bases at J, with 10 bases between the two ends. CDR3 length equals 14 residues. Looked up from germline, CDR1 is LGHNA and CDR2 is YNFKEQ. Here the CDR3 DNA reads TGTGCCAGCAGCCCAGATGGACTCTACAATGAGCAGTTCTTC. It yields the protein CASSPDGLYNEQFF.